The 30 T cell receptor beta chains in this list originate from one sample, sequenced in a study of blood T cell repertoires in COVID-19. Libraries were prepared by immunoSEQ multiplex PCR; TCRdb keeps only in-frame clonotypes and omits some of them. This table holds 300,000 to 400,000 clones, roughly 91% found once. Sequencing was done on a sample of PBMCs or T cells enriched from blood (not recorded which). These receptors were collected from a woman between 18 and 29 years old who had recovered from COVID-19.

This chain's CDR3 is CASSRDYNSPLHF. The CDR3 DNA reads TGTGCCAGTTCTCGGGATTATAATTCACCCCTCCACTTT. The chain is built from TRBV19 and TRBJ1-6; D remains unclear. CDR1 is LNHDA, CDR2 SQIVND, per germline (reference sequence). V shed 8 bases and J shed 4 bases, with 9 bases lying between them. The CDR3 loop spans 13 amino acids. The whole variable domain, remainder taken from reference TRBV19 and TRBJ1-6, is DGGITQSPKYLFRKEGQNVTLSCEQNLNHDAMYWYRQDPGQGLRLIYYSQIVNDFQKGDIAEGYSVSREKKESFPLTVTSAQKNPTAFYLCASSRDYNSPLHFGNGTRLTVT.

This clone appeared many times. In DNA form, the CDR3 reads TGCGCCAGCAGCTCGGTGGCAGGCGTTGAGTGGGAGCAGTACTTC. This codes for CASSSVAGVEWEQYF. The chain carries TRBV5-1 and TRBJ2-7; D remains ambiguous. Germline values: CDR1 SGHRS, CDR2 YFSETQ. The V gene lost 3 bases and the J gene lost 7 bases, with 20 bases spanning the gap. The CDR3 runs 15 residues.

The chain has TRBV9 and TRBJ1-5, with 9 bases lining up with TRBD1. The V segment lost 3 bases and the J segment 7 bases; nucleotides outside the gene matches: 5. Looked up from germline, CDR1 is SGDLS and CDR2 is YYNGEE. This CDR3 has 14 residues. CDR3 DNA sequence: TGTGCCAGCAGCGAGGGACAGGGAAGGCAGCCCCAGCATTTT. Its protein product is CASSEGQGRQPQHF.

This clone was counted between two and nine times. This chain joins TRBV25-1 and TRBJ2-5; 8 bases match TRBD1. The trim removed 5 bases at V and 5 bases at J, leaving 13 bases unmatched. CDR3 length: 16 amino acids. The germline gives CDR1 MGHDK, CDR2 SYGVNS. The DNA for the CDR3 is TGTGCCAGCAGTCAGGGGGCCAAGGGAGGAGGGGAGACCCAGTACTTC. It yields the protein CASSQGAKGGGETQYF.

This rearrangement joins TRBV9 to TRBJ1-5; possible D gene TRBD1, 5 bases. This CDR3 is built from 21 residues. V dropped 6 bases and J dropped 0 bases, with 31 bases sitting between them. Germline CDR1 SGDLS, CDR2 YYNGEE. The DNA of the CDR3 is TGTGCCAGCACCCCCGTGGTCGGGGGAACCCACACCCGCTATAGCAATCAGCCCCAGCATTTT. As protein: CASTPVVGGTHTRYSNQPQHF.

The chain carries TRBV21-1 and TRBJ2-7; the D call of TRBD2 is as the table states it, not checked on the DNA. TRBV21-1 is marked as a pseudogene. The CDR3 sequence is 15 residues long. CDR3 DNA: TGTGCCAACTCACCTATCCTAGCGGACCACTACGAGCAGTACTTC. Translation gives CANSPILADHYEQYF.

The V call is TRBV9, the J call TRBJ1-3, with D possibly being TRBD1 (5 bases). The germline V gene encodes CDR1 SGDLS and CDR2 YYNGEE. The CDR3 runs to 12 residues. Trimming shortened V by 4 bases and J by 15 bases, and 17 bases separated the two germline ends. CDR3 nucleotides: TGTGCCAGCAGCTTCGGTGGGGGGGAGAGATATTTT. Translation: CASSFGGGERYF.

The V call is TRBV2, the J call TRBJ1-1; 8 nucleotides line up with TRBD1. Germline V lookup: CDR1 SNHLY, CDR2 FYNNEI. This CDR3 is 13 amino acids long. V gave up 8 bases and J gave up 4 bases; unmatched junction bases: 6. This chain's CDR3 is CASGSTGVTEAFF. DNA of the CDR3: TGTGCCAGCGGCTCGACAGGGGTCACTGAAGCTTTCTTT. The complete variable domain, with remaining parts taken from reference TRBV2 and TRBJ1-1, reads EPEVTQTPSHQVTQMGQEVILRCVPISNHLYFYWYRQILGQKVEFLVSFYNNEISEKSEIFDDQFSVERPDGSNFTLKIRSTKLEDSAMYFCASGSTGVTEAFFGQGTRLTVV.

This chain links TRBV3-1 (or the pseudogene TRBV3-2) with TRBJ2-3, with TRBD1 identical over 11 bases. After removal of 7 bases from V and 3 bases from J, the junction contained 12 bases not matched to a gene. The germline gives CDR1 LGHDT, CDR2 YNNKEL (reference sequence). CDR3 length: 17 residues. The CDR3 DNA follows: TGTGCCAGCACCCGTCCCCCCGGGACAGGGGGAACAGATACGCAGTATTTT. It codes for CASTRPPGTGGTDTQYF.

V and J are TRBV5-4 and TRBJ1-2; D might be TRBD1 (6 bases). Between the trimmed V and J ends, which lost 0 bases and 4 bases, there was a span of 13 bases. Germline V lookup: CDR1 SGHNT, CDR2 YYREEE (reference sequence). The CDR3 is made up of 15 amino acids. CDR3: CASSLDLAGAYGYTF. CDR3 in DNA: TGTGCCAGCAGCTTGGATCTGGCGGGGGCCTATGGCTACACCTTC.

V and J are TRBV27 and TRBJ1-2; 9 bases agree with TRBD1. Germline-derived CDR1 and CDR2 are MNHEY and SMNVEV (reference sequence). J was trimmed by 5 bases and V by 6 bases; bases with no gene match: 4. The length of the CDR3 is 13 residues. The chain's CDR3 is CASSDRGFYGYTF. In nucleotides, the CDR3 is TGTGCCAGCAGCGACAGGGGGTTTTATGGCTACACCTTC.

This rearrangement joins TRBV6-5 to TRBJ2-5; the match to TRBD1 covers 9 bases. This CDR3 is 14 amino acids long. J lost 1 base, V lost 7 bases, and 4 bases had no gene match. Germline V gene sequence: CDR1 MNHEY, CDR2 SVGAGI. The CDR3 is CASKRDRVQETQYF. The CDR3 nucleotides read TGTGCCAGCAAGAGGGACAGGGTCCAAGAGACCCAGTACTTC.

The chain carries TRBV6-1 and TRBJ2-7; 8 nucleotides align to TRBD1. The CDR3 length is 18 residues. After removal of 2 bases from V and 2 bases from J, the junction contained 14 bases not matched to a gene. Germline lookup yields CDR1 MNHNS and CDR2 SASEGT. The CDR3 spells CASSEFGQGNKGTYEQYF. CDR3 sequence (DNA): TGTGCCAGCAGTGAATTCGGACAGGGAAATAAAGGGACCTACGAGCAGTACTTC.

This clone was recorded once. The chain employs TRBV6-5 and TRBJ1-6, with D tentatively TRBD1 (6 bases). Trimming pared 5 bases from V and 7 bases from J, leaving 9 bases between. Germline V lookup: CDR1 MNHEY, CDR2 SVGAGI. The CDR3 covers 13 residues. The CDR3 sequence is CASSRRGNSPLHF. CDR3 bases: TGTGCCAGCAGTCGAAGGGGGAATTCACCCCTCCACTTT.

V usage is TRBV2 and J usage is TRBJ1-4, with 8 bases lining up with TRBD1. Germline CDR1 reads SNHLY; CDR2 reads FYNNEI. With V trimmed by 4 bases and J by 4 bases, 5 bases remained unmatched. The CDR3 covers 15 residues. Here the CDR3 reads CASSGDRRGNEKLFF. The CDR3, as DNA: TGTGCCAGCAGTGGGGACAGGAGGGGTAATGAAAAACTGTTTTTT.

In regard to this clone: Within the sample, other DNA sequences also encode this same CDR3. CDR3 amino acids: CASSPGQGAYEQYF. The DNA of the CDR3 is TGTGCCAGCAGCCCGGGACAGGGGGCTTACGAGCAGTACTTC. This chain connects TRBV14 to TRBJ2-7; 12 bases align to TRBD1. This CDR3 is 14 amino acids long. CDR1 is SGHDN, CDR2 FVKESK, per germline. V was clipped by 4 bases and J by 4 bases; unmatched bases: 2.

With regard to this clone: Different DNA sequences within this sample yield the same CDR3. The V call is TRBV6-5, the J call TRBJ1-1; possible D gene TRBD1, 6 bases. CDR3 length: 12 amino acids. V was shortened by 6 bases and J by 8 bases, with 13 bases between the two germline ends. The germline gives CDR1 MNHEY, CDR2 SVGAGI. DNA of the CDR3: TGTGCCAGCAGCCGAGGGGGAAGAGAAGCTTTCTTT. Amino acids: CASSRGGREAFF.

The rearrangement links TRBV7-9 to TRBJ2-5, with TRBD1 as a possible D gene (6 bases). CDR1 SEHNR and CDR2 FQNEAQ come from the germline V gene (reference sequence). This CDR3 is built from 12 residues. With 5 bases removed from V and 3 bases from J, the gap between germline ends came to 7 bases. The CDR3 coding sequence is TGTGCCAGCAGCCGGACAGAAGAGACCCAGTACTTC. This sequence encodes CASSRTEETQYF.

The rearrangement links TRBV4-1 to TRBJ2-2; D possibly corresponds to TRBD2 (5 bases). V shed 7 bases and J shed 0 bases, with 9 bases lying between them. The CDR3 is made up of 14 amino acids. Germline CDR1 MGHRA, CDR2 YSYEKL. This chain's CDR3 is CASNRRPNTGELFF. In DNA form, the CDR3 reads TGCGCCAGCAACCGGAGGCCGAACACCGGGGAGCTGTTTTTT.

This chain uses TRBV6-1 with TRBJ2-1; TRBD2 agrees at 13 bases. CDR1 is MNHNS and CDR2 is SASEGT in the germline V gene. V shed 4 bases, J shed 4 bases, and the junction held 7 bases outside the gene matches. The CDR3 contains 17 residues. CDR3 nucleotide sequence: TGTGCCAGCAGTGGAGGGACTAGCGGGGTAACGTACAATGAGCAGTTCTTC. Its translation is CASSGGTSGVTYNEQFF.

The chain employs TRBV6-5 and TRBJ1-4; TRBD1 might be the D (6 bases). This CDR3 region has 15 residues. Looked up from germline, CDR1 is MNHEY and CDR2 is SVGAGI. The V and J ends lost 0 bases and 8 bases respectively, with 13 bases between them. The chain's CDR3 is CASSYSLTGREKLFF. CDR3 bases: TGTGCCAGCAGTTACTCACTGACAGGCCGAGAAAAACTGTTTTTT.

The chain has TRBV6-5 and TRBJ2-2; 16 nucleotides line up with TRBD2. The CDR3 sequence is 15 residues long. The V segment lost 6 bases and the J segment 5 bases; nucleotides outside the gene matches: 0. Germline loops: CDR1 MNHEY, CDR2 SVGAGI. This chain's CDR3 is CASRGLAGGTGELFF. The CDR3 DNA reads as TGTGCCAGCAGGGGACTAGCGGGGGGGACCGGGGAGCTGTTTTTT.

J is TRBJ1-5 and V is TRBV2; 11 bases match TRBD1. The V segment lost 6 bases and the J segment 8 bases; nucleotides outside the gene matches: 9. CDR1 SNHLY and CDR2 FYNNEI come from the germline V gene. The CDR3 loop spans 15 amino acids. The CDR3 DNA follows: TGTGCCAGCAGCGAGGACAGGGGGCTAACGAAGCCCCAGCATTTT. This translates into CASSEDRGLTKPQHF.

This chain uses TRBV27 with TRBJ2-3; 8 bases fit TRBD2. CDR1 is MNHEY, CDR2 SMNVEV, per germline (reference sequence). The CDR3 totals 15 residues. V was clipped by 2 bases and J by 2 bases; unmatched bases: 3. CDR3 sequence: CASSLDGGDTDTQYF. CDR3 nucleotide sequence: TGTGCCAGCAGTTTAGACGGGGGGGACACAGATACGCAGTATTTT.

The rearrangement uses TRBV11-2 and TRBJ2-5; D not certain. Trimming cost V 2 bases and J 5 bases, with 3 bases left between them. Germline CDR1 is SGHAT and CDR2 is FQNNGV. The CDR3 totals 11 residues. The CDR3: CASSLLETQYF. The CDR3 nucleotides are TGTGCCAGCAGCTTACTTGAGACCCAGTACTTC.

This rearrangement joins TRBV6-5 to TRBJ1-5; D remains unclear. Trimming removed 3 bases from V and 8 bases from J, with 11 bases in between. The CDR3 consists of 13 residues. Germline V lookup: CDR1 MNHEY, CDR2 SVGAGI. CDR3 in amino acids: CASSYEGLEPQHF. The CDR3 coding sequence is TGTGCCAGCAGTTATGAGGGCCTGGAGCCCCAGCATTTT.

This chain joins TRBV27 and TRBJ1-3; D gene ambiguous. The germline V gene has CDR1 MNHEY and CDR2 SMNVEV (reference sequence). Trimming took 5 bases from V and 0 from J, leaving 11 bases between them. The CDR3 has 15 residues. CDR3 nucleotides: TGTGCCAGCAGTCCGCCTCGCAGCTCTGGAAACACCATATATTTT. This sequence encodes CASSPPRSSGNTIYF.

This chain uses TRBV30 with TRBJ1-2; D perhaps matches TRBD1 (5 bases). Germline lookup yields CDR1 GTSNPN and CDR2 SVGIG (reference sequence). This CDR3 spans 13 amino acids. V dropped 4 bases and J dropped 2 bases, with 11 bases sitting between them. The CDR3 DNA sequence: TGTGCCTGGACCTGGCGGGGCAACTATGGCTACACCTTC. Residues: CAWTWRGNYGYTF.

This clone was found a few times. CDR3: CAWSSLRVSSPLHF. CDR3 sequence (DNA): TGTGCCTGGAGTTCCCTCAGGGTGAGTTCACCCCTCCACTTT. The chain is built from TRBV30 and TRBJ1-6; D may be TRBD1 (5 bases). CDR3 length: 14 amino acids. V was shortened by 2 bases and J by 9 bases, with 14 bases between the two germline ends. Germline V lookup: CDR1 GTSNPN, CDR2 SVGIG (reference sequence).

This clone was seen only a few times. CDR3 sequence reads: CASSYSNSQQYF. The CDR3 nucleotides are TGTGCCAGCAGTTACTCGAACTCTCAGCAGTACTTC. This sequence joins TRBV6-5 and TRBJ2-7; D call uncertain. Deletions cut 0 bases from V and 8 bases from J, with 8 bases between. The CDR3 consists of 12 residues. Germline lookup yields CDR1 MNHEY and CDR2 SVGAGI.